These T cell receptor beta chains were read from a single sample in a study of radiotherapy plus CTLA-4 blockade in lung cancer. Only in-frame clones appear in the TCRdb table, and some are missing; sequencing was by immunoSEQ multiplex PCR. This sample has roughly 100,000 clones, with approximately 85% found just once. The specimen comprised peripheral blood, sampled from a patient treated with radiotherapy plus ipilimumab. Receptors originate from a human donor with non-small cell lung cancer who had a partial response to radiotherapy plus ipilimumab. Both conserved end residues are part of each CDR3. The D gene is left open where the match is weak. The size of a clone is reported for some rows only, either as once, few or many, or as a class for expanded clones.

D	V	size	J	DNA	CDR3
-	TRBV6-1	-	TRBJ1-1	TGTGCCAGCAGCCTCCAGCGGGGGCATGGAGCTTTCTTT	CASSLQRGHGAFF
-	TRBV5-1	few	TRBJ2-3	TGCGCCAGCAGCCCAGCGGTTTACACAGATACGCAGTATTTT	CASSPAVYTDTQYF
TRBD2	TRBV15	-	TRBJ2-5	TGTGCCACCAGCAGAGATCGGCTAGCGGCCATCCCGGGGACCCAGTACTTC	CATSRDRLAAIPGTQYF
TRBD1	TRBV10-3	-	TRBJ1-2	TGTGCCATCAGTGAGTCGACAGGGGGCGATGGCTACACCTTC	CAISESTGGDGYTF
TRBD2	TRBV7-3	-	TRBJ2-1	TGTGCCAGCAGCTACCAAAGCGGGAGCTACAATGAGCAGTTCTTC	CASSYQSGSYNEQFF
-	TRBV11-2	-	TRBJ2-7	TGTGCCAGCAGCCAGGTCCCTCGCGAGCAGTACTTC	CASSQVPREQYF
TRBD2	TRBV9	once	TRBJ2-1	TGTGCCAGCAGCTCGCTAGACCCGGGACTAGCGGGGTACAATGAGCAGTTCTTC	CASSSLDPGLAGYNEQFF
TRBD2	TRBV10-3	-	TRBJ2-7	TGTGCCATCAGTGAGCTACTAGCGGGAGTGGACGAGCAGTACTTC	CAISELLAGVDEQYF
TRBD2	TRBV5-1	-	TRBJ2-7	TGCGCCAGCAGCCTCCCTAGCGGGGTAGCGGGGGAGCAGTACTTC	CASSLPSGVAGEQYF
-	TRBV6-5	-	TRBJ2-5	TGTGCCAGCAAAGAACTAGGTTGGGAGACCCAGTACTTC	CASKELGWETQYF
TRBD1	TRBV6-5	-	TRBJ2-7	TGTGCCAGCAGTTACCGACAGGGTATGGGCGAGCAGTACTTC	CASSYRQGMGEQYF
-	TRBV7-2	-	TRBJ1-1	TGTGCCAGCAGCTTAGCGCCCGGACAGAGAAACACTGAAGCTTTCTTT	CASSLAPGQRNTEAFF
TRBD2	TRBV5-1	-	TRBJ2-2	TGCGCCAGTAAGGGACTAGCGGGAGAGGCCGGGGAGCTGTTTTTT	CASKGLAGEAGELFF
TRBD2	TRBV7-7	-	TRBJ2-7	TGTGCCAGCAGCCCCTCCGGGAGGGCCTACGAGCAGTACTTC	CASSPSGRAYEQYF
TRBD1	TRBV2	once	TRBJ1-5	TGTGCCAGCACCCAGGGGGTGAACAATCAGCCCCAGCATTTT	CASTQGVNNQPQHF
-	TRBV11-1	once	TRBJ2-3	TGTGCCAGCAGCTTAACAGGAGATACGCAGTATTTT	CASSLTGDTQYF
TRBD2	TRBV6-5	once	TRBJ2-7	TGTGCCAGTTCCAACAGCGGGAGGGGGGGCTACGAGCAGTACTTC	CASSNSGRGGYEQYF
-	TRBV18	-	TRBJ2-1	TGTGCCAGCTCACCACAAGGAGGGAGAGGGTCCTACAATGAGCAGTTCTTC	CASSPQGGRGSYNEQFF
-	TRBV28	-	TRBJ1-2	TGTGCCAGCAGTTTAATGGAGGGTGGCTACACCTTC	CASSLMEGGYTF
TRBD1	TRBV29-1	-	TRBJ2-3	TGCAGCGCCGGACAGGGAGCAGATACGCAGTATTTT	CSAGQGADTQYF
-	TRBV9	few	TRBJ2-3	TGTGCCAGCAACAGGGAGTTAGCAGATACGCAGTATTTT	CASNRELADTQYF
-	TRBV20-1	-	TRBJ2-3	TGCAGTGCTAGCCCTAGGGATACGCAGTATTTT	CSASPRDTQYF
TRBD2	TRBV28	-	TRBJ2-1	TGTGCCAGCAGTTTGGTAGCGGGAGTCAATGAGCAGTTCTTC	CASSLVAGVNEQFF
TRBD1	TRBV29-1	-	TRBJ1-4	TGCAGCGTGGGGAGGAGGACAGGGGGTGAAAAACTGTTTTTT	CSVGRRTGGEKLFF
-	TRBV6-1	-	TRBJ2-7	TGTGCCAGCAGTGCTAACAGGGTTTACGAGCAGCACTTC	CASSANRVYEQHF
TRBD2	TRBV9	-	TRBJ2-7	TGTGCCAGCAGCCCGGGACTAGCGGGAGGGCCGGGTTACTTC	CASSPGLAGGPGYF
-	TRBV19	-	TRBJ1-1	TGTGCCAGCCGGGGGTCGCGCGCGGACGTCACTGAAGCTTTCTTT	CASRGSRADVTEAFF
TRBD2	TRBV18	-	TRBJ2-2	TGTGCCAGCTCACCGCGGACTAGCGGGTGGCGGGACACCGGGGAGCTGTTTTTT	CASSPRTSGWRDTGELFF
-	TRBV18	-	TRBJ1-1	TGTGCCAGCTCACCACTACAGAACACTGAAGCTTTCTTT	CASSPLQNTEAFF
-	TRBV19	-	TRBJ2-5	TGTGCCAGTAGTATTGATCGGGACTCAGGGGAGACCCAGTACTTC	CASSIDRDSGETQYF
TRBD1	TRBV6-5	-	TRBJ1-1	TGTGCCAGCACCTCGGGACAGGTGAACACTGAAGCTTTCTTT	CASTSGQVNTEAFF
-	TRBV10-3	-	TRBJ1-5	TGTGCCATCAGTGAGTCGAGAGATAGCAATCAGCCCCAGCATTTT	CAISESRDSNQPQHF
-	TRBV10-2	-	TRBJ1-3	TGCGCCAGCAGTGACCCAGGGCAGTTGGGAAACACCATATATTTT	CASSDPGQLGNTIYF
-	TRBV30	once	TRBJ1-4	TGTGCCTGGAATCCATCCGGGACACTGCCGAAACTGTTTTTT	CAWNPSGTLPKLFF
-	TRBV18	-	TRBJ2-4	TGTGCCAGCTCCCCCAGTGGGCAGGGGGCCAAAAACATTCAGTACTTC	CASSPSGQGAKNIQYF
-	TRBV7-8	-	TRBJ2-7	TGTGCCAGCAGCTTAGTCGTGGCGGAGCCTCCGACCCCCGCGCAGTACTTC	CASSLVVAEPPTPAQYF
-	TRBV5-1	-	TRBJ2-7	TGCGCCAGCAGCTTGGGCGGGGGCAGCTTCGAGCAGTACTTC	CASSLGGGSFEQYF
TRBD1	TRBV10-3	-	TRBJ1-5	TGTGCCATCAGTGAAGACGCCGGGACAGGGAACCAGCCCCAGCATTTT	CAISEDAGTGNQPQHF